This record concerns one T cell receptor beta chain sequence. Antigen: not known. After extraction with the RNeasy kit, roughly 0.5 to 1 ug of the RNA was reverse transcribed using random hexamers. Each CDR3 protein is one row after TCRdb ran MiXCR on the immunoSEQ multiplex PCR reads. Among about 130,000 distinct CDR3 sequences, around 96% were seen once, and the ten largest hold approximately 0.2%. The data were obtained in a study of CD8 T cells in Susac syndrome. Points from the study as a whole: Susac CD8+ clonal expansion peaked in TEMRA cells and active patients.

CDR3 length equals 15 residues. Germline V lookup: CDR1 SGDLS, CDR2 YYNGEE. V dropped 3 bases and J dropped 3; count of bases not matched to a gene: 2. The source material was CD8+ T cells from PBMCs. This sequence was found in a human donor with Susac syndrome. V and J are TRBV9 and TRBJ2-2; 10 positions agree with TRBD1. The DNA for the CDR3 is TGTGCCAGCAGCGCAGGGACAGGGGACACCGGGGAGCTGTTTTTT. Its translation: CASSAGTGDTGELFF.